The following is a TCR beta chain sequence with its context. The target antigen is unknown. As for time point: newly diagnosed GD, antithyroid drugs for less than 3 months. The authors made the TCR library using RNA they extracted from PBMCs. The length of the CDR3 is 14 residues. V was clipped by 0 bases and J by 0 bases, with 4 bases between them. Germline CDR1 and CDR2: SGDLS and YYNGEE. This entry is derived from a study of regulatory T cells in long-lasting Graves disease. General study findings and limits: Newly diagnosed Graves' patients had higher TCR diversity than persistent ones.

Arm-PCR of CDR3 regions and iRepertoire HTBI primers were the basis on which TCR beta libraries were built. TCRdb analysed the multiplex PCR reads with MiXCR anew, one entry per CDR3 protein. Among approximately 400,000 distinct CDR3 sequences listed, about 14% were seen once. The sample here was peripheral blood mononuclear cells (PBMCs), taken at new diagnosis, from a patient treated with antithyroid drugs. The rearrangement uses TRBV9 and TRBJ1-5; D uncertain. The TCR comes from a female donor with Graves disease. CDR3 loop: CASSVDHSNQPQHF. CDR3 bases: TGTGCCAGCAGCGTAGACCATAGCAATCAGCCCCAGCATTTT. The full variable domain, with the rest looked up from reference TRBV9 and TRBJ1-5, is DSGVTQTPKHLITATGQRVTLRCSPRSGDLSVYWYQQSLDQGLQFLIQYYNGEERAKGNILERFSAQQFPDLHSELNLSSLELGDSALYFCASSVDHSNQPQHFGDGTRLSIL.